The 4 T cell receptor beta chains below were found in one sample sequenced in a study of monozygotic twins with inflammatory bowel disease. TCRdb derives one entry per CDR3 protein from the 5' RACE reads, leaving out DNA. Its table lists around 230,000 distinct CDR3 sequences. Sequenced input: blood. The receptors were sampled from a human donor with ulcerative colitis or Crohn's disease, or a healthy co-twin of an affected twin (not recorded which).

V and J are TRBV15 and TRBJ2-3; TCRdb reports TRBD2, a call that lacks DNA to check it against. The CDR3 spans 18 residues. Per germline, CDR1 LNHNV and CDR2 YYDKDF (reference sequence). Here the CDR3 reads CATSRNPLRGGETDTQYF.

The J gene is TRBJ1-6, the V gene TRBV5-4; the D call of TRBD1 rests on TCRdb alone, since no DNA is present to check it. The CDR3 has 18 amino acids. Germline CDR1 and CDR2: SGHNT and YYREEE (reference sequence). The CDR3 loop reads CASSLGVFGGQYNSPLHF.

The V and J genes are TRBV20-1 and TRBJ2-3; TCRdb outputs TRBD2, but without DNA this stays unchecked. This CDR3 comprises 13 residues. The germline V gene has CDR1 DFQATT and CDR2 SNEGSKA (reference sequence). The chain's CDR3 is CSAWPLHWDTQYF.

This chain's CDR3 is CSATAGANYGYTF. This sequence joins TRBV20-1 and TRBJ1-2. This CDR3 is built from 13 residues. Per the germline V gene, CDR1 is DFQATT and CDR2 is SNEGSKA (reference sequence).